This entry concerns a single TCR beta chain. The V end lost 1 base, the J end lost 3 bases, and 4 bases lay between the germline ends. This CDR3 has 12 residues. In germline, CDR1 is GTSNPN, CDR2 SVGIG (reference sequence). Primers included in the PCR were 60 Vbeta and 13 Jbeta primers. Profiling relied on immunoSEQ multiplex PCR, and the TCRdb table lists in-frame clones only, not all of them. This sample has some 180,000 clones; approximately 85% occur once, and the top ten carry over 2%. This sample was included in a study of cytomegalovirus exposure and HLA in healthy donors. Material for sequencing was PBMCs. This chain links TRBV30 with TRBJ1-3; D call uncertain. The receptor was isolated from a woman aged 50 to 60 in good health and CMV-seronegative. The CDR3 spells CAWSGGGNTIYF. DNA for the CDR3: TGTGCCTGGAGTGGAGGTGGAAACACCATATATTTT. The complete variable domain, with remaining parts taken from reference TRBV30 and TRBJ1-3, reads SQTIHQWPATLVQPVGSPLSLECTVEGTSNPNLYWYRQAAGRGLQLLFYSVGIGQISSEVPQNLSASRPQDRQFILSSKKLLLSDSGFYLCAWSGGGNTIYFGEGSWLTVV.